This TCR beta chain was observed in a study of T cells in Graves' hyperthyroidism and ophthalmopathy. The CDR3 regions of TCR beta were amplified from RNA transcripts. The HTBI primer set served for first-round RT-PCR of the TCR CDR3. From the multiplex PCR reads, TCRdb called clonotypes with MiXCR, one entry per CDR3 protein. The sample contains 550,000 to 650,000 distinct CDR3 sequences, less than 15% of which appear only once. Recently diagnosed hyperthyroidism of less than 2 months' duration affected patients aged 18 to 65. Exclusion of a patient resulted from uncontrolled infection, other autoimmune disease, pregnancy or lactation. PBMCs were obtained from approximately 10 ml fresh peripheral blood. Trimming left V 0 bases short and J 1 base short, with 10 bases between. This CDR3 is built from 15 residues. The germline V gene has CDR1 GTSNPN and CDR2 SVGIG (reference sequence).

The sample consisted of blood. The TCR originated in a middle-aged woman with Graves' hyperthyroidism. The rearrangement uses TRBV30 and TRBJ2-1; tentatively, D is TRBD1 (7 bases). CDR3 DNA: TGTGCCTGGAGTGTTGCAGGGGGGTCCTACAATGAGCAGTTCTTC. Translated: CAWSVAGGSYNEQFF.